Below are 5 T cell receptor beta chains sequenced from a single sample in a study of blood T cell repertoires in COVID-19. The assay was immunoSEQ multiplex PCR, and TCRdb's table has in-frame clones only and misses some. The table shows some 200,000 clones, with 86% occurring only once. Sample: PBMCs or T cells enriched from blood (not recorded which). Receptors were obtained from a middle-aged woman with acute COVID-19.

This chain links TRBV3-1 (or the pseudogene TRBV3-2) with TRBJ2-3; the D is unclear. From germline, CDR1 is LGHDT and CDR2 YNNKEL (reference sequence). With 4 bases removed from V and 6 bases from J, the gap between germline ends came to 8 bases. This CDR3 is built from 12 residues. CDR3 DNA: TGTGCCAGCAGCCCACGCAGGGATACGCAGTATTTT. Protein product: CASSPRRDTQYF.

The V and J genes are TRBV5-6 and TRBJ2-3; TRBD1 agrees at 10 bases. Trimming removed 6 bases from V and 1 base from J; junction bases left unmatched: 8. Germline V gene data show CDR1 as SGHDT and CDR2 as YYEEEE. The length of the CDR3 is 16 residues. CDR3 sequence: CASNDRGRLRTDTQYF. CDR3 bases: TGTGCCAGCAACGACAGGGGGCGCTTGCGCACAGATACGCAGTATTTT.

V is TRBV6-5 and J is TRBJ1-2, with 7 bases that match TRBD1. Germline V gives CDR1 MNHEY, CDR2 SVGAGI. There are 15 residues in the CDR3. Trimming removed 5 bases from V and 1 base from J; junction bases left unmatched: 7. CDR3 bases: TGTGCCAGCAGTCCCGGGACAGAAGTTAACTATGGCTACACCTTC. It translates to CASSPGTEVNYGYTF.

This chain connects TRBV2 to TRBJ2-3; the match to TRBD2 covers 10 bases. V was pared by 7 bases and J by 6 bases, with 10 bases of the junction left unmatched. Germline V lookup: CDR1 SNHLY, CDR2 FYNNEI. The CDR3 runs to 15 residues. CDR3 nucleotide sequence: TGTGCCAGCAAAGATAGCCTAGCGGGGGAGGATACGCAGTATTTT. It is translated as CASKDSLAGEDTQYF.

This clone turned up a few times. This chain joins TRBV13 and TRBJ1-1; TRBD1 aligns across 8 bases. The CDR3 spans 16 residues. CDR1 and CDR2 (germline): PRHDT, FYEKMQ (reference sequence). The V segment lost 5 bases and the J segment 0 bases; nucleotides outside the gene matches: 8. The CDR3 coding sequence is TGTGCCAGCAGCCGCAGGGGGCGGGCGATGAACACTGAAGCTTTCTTT. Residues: CASSRRGRAMNTEAFF.